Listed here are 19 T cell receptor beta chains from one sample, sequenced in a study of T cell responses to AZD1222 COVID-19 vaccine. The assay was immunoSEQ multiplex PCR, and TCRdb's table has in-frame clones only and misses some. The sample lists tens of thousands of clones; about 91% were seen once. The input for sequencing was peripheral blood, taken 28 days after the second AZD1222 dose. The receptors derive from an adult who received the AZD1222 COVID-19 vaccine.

CDR3 nucleotide sequence: TGTGCCAGCAGTTTATACAGAGGCACTGAAGCTTTCTTT. Translation: CASSLYRGTEAFF. The chain uses TRBV28 and TRBJ1-1; D uncertain. In germline, CDR1 is MDHEN, CDR2 SYDVKM. Trimming shortened V by 1 base and J by 4 bases, and 7 bases separated the two germline ends. The CDR3 has 13 residues.

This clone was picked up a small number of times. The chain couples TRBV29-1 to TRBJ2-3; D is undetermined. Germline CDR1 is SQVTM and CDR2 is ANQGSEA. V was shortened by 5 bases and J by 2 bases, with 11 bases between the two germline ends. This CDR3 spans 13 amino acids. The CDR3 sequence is CSVTQDLTDTQYF. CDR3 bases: TGCAGCGTTACCCAGGACCTCACAGATACGCAGTATTTT.

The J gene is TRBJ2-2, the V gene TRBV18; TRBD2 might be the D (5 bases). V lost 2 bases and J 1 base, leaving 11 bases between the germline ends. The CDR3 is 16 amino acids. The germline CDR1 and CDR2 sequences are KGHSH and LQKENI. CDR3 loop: CASSPVGDRNTGELFF. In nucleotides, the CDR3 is TGTGCCAGCTCACCAGTCGGGGATCGGAACACCGGGGAGCTGTTTTTT.

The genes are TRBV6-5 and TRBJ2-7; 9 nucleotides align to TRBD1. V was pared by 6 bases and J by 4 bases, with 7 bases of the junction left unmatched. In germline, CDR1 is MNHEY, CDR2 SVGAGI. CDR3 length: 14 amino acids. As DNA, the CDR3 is TGTGCCAGCAGGACCGGGACAGGGAGTTACGAGCAGTACTTC. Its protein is CASRTGTGSYEQYF.

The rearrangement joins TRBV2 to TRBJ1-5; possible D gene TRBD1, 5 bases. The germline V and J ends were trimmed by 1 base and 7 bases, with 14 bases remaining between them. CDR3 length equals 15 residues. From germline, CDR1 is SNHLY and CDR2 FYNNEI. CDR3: CASSEGGGGGQPQHF. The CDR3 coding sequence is TGTGCCAGCAGTGAAGGGGGGGGTGGAGGGCAGCCCCAGCATTTT.

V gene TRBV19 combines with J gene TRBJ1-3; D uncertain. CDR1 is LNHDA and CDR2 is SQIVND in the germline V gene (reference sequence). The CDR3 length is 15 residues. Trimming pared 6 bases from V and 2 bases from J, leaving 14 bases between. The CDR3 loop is CASRATWTAGNTIYF. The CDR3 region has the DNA TGTGCCAGTAGAGCCACCTGGACTGCTGGAAACACCATATATTTT.

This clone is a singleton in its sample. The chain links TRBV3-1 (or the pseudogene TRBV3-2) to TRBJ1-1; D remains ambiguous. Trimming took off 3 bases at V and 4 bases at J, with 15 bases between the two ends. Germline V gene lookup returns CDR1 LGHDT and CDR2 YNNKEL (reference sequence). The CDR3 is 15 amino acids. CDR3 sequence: CASSHRNRGGTEAFF. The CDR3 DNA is TGTGCCAGCAGCCATCGCAACCGGGGAGGCACTGAAGCTTTCTTT.

The CDR3 DNA reads as TGTGCCTGGAGTCCCCAGGGCAATCAGCCCCAGCATTTT. Protein: CAWSPQGNQPQHF. The chain recombines TRBV30 with TRBJ1-5; the D is unclear. V lost 2 bases and J lost 2, with 7 bases in between. This CDR3 comprises 13 residues. Germline lookup yields CDR1 GTSNPN and CDR2 SVGIG (reference sequence).

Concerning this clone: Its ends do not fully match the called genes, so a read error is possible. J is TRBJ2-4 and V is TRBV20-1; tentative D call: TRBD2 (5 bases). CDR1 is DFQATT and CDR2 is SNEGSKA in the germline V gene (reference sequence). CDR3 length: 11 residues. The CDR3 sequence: CSAGERERQYF. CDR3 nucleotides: TGCAGTGCTGGAGAAAGAGAGCGGCAGTACTTC.

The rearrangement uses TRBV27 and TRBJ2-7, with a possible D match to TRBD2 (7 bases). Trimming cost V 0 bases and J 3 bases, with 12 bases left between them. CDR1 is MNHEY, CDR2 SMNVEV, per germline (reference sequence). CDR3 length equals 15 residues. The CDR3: CASSLSRGGDYEQYF. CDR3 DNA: TGTGCCAGCAGTTTATCGAGGGGGGGGGACTACGAGCAGTACTTC.

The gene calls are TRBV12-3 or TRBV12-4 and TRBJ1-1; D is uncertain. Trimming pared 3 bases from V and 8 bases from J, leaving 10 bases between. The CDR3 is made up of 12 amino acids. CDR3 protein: CASSFTALEAFF. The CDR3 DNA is TGTGCCAGCAGTTTTACAGCCTTAGAAGCTTTCTTT.

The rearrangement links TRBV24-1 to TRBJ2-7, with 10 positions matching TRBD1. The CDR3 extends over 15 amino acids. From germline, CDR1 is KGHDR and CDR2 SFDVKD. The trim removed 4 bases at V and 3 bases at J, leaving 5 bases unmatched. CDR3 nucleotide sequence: TGTGCCACCAGTGACCCGGGACAGGGGTACTACGAGCAGTACTTC. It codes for CATSDPGQGYYEQYF.

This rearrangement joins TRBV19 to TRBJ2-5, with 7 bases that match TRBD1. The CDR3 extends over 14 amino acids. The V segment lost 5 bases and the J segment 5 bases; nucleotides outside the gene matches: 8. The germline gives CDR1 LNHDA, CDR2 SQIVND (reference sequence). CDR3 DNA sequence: TGTGCCAGTAGTCCCACAGGGGCAGGGGAGACCCAGTACTTC. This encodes CASSPTGAGETQYF.

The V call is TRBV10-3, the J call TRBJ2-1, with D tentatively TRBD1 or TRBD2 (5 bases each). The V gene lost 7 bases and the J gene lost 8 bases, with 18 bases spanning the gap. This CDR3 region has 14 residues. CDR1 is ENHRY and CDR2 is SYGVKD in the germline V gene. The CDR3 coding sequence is TGTGCCATCAAGGGTAGCACGAGGGGAGATGAGCAGTTCTTC. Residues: CAIKGSTRGDEQFF.

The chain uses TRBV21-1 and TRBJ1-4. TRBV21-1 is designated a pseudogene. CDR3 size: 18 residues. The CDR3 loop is CASSARGDGEATNEKLFF. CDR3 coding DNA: TGTGCCAGCAGCGCCCGAGGGGACGGGGAAGCAACTAATGAAAAACTGTTTTTT.

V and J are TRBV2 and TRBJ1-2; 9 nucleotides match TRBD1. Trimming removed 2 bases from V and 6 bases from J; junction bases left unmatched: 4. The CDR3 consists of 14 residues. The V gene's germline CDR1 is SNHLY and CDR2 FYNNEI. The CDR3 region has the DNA TGTGCCAGCAGTGAACGGGACAGGGCTCATGGCTACACCTTC. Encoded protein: CASSERDRAHGYTF.

CDR3 region: CATSAPGQETQYF. CDR3 sequence (DNA): TGTGCCACCAGTGCGCCAGGGCAAGAGACCCAGTACTTC. The genes are TRBV24-1 and TRBJ2-5; a weak D match, TRBD1 (5 bases). With 5 bases removed from V and 2 bases from J, the gap between germline ends came to 8 bases. Germline V lookup: CDR1 KGHDR, CDR2 SFDVKD. The CDR3 is 13 residues long.

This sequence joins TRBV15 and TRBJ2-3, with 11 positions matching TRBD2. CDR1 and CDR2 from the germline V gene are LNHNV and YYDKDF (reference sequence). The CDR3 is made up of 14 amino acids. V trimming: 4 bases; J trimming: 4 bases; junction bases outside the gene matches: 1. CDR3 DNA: TGTGCCACCAGCACGGGACTAGCGGCAGATACGCAGTATTTT. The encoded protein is CATSTGLAADTQYF.

The CDR3 sequence is CASSLGGTYGYTF. As DNA, the CDR3 is TGTGCCAGCAGTTTGGGGGGGACCTATGGCTACACCTTC. The V gene is TRBV12-3 or TRBV12-4, the J gene TRBJ1-2, with D tentatively TRBD1 (5 bases). V lost 3 bases and J 4 bases, leaving 9 bases between the germline ends. This CDR3 is 13 amino acids long.